The rows below give T cell receptor beta chains drawn from one sample of a study of T-cell reconstitution after alpha-beta-depleted transplantation in children. MiXCR, run by TCRdb on the PCR reads, gives a single entry per CDR3 protein. The repertoire holds approximately 520,000 distinct CDR3 sequences, with over 10% as singletons. The sample in question was PBMCs, mostly from graft donor cells, obtained 180 days after TCRalphabeta/CD19-depleted stem cell transplant. All receptors derive from a female patient aged 2-10 years who had a stem cell transplant for aplastic anemia, so the T cells may come from the graft donor. The CDR3 runs from the conserved cysteine through the conserved F or W. The order of the fields is V gene, J gene, clone size, D gene, CDR3 protein, CDR3 DNA. A D gene is named only where the DNA matches it firmly. Size values are once, few and many counts, or a class for expanded clones, and some rows have none.

V gene: TRBV12-3/TRBV12-4; J gene: TRBJ2-2; clone size: .; D gene: .; CDR3 protein: CASSSGTSTGELFF; CDR3 DNA: TGTGCCAGCAGTTCCGGGACTTCAACCGGGGAGCTGTTTTTT
V gene: TRBV19; J gene: TRBJ1-5; clone size: .; D gene: .; CDR3 protein: CAAGQLLSNQPQHF; CDR3 DNA: TGTGCCGCCGGACAGCTACTTAGCAATCAGCCCCAGCATTTT
V gene: TRBV4-3; J gene: TRBJ2-1; clone size: few; D gene: TRBD1; CDR3 protein: CASSRSDRENNEQFF; CDR3 DNA: TGCGCCAGCAGCCGGAGTGACAGGGAGAACAATGAGCAGTTCTTC
V gene: TRBV5-1; J gene: TRBJ2-2; clone size: .; D gene: TRBD1; CDR3 protein: CASRHRGETRTGELFF; CDR3 DNA: TGCGCCAGCAGGCACAGGGGGGAAACGCGCACCGGGGAGCTGTTTTTT
V gene: TRBV12-3/TRBV12-4; J gene: TRBJ1-1; clone size: few; D gene: .; CDR3 protein: CASSLGYRVENTEAFF; CDR3 DNA: TGTGCCAGCAGTTTAGGGTACAGGGTCGAGAACACTGAAGCTTTCTTT
V gene: TRBV11-2; J gene: TRBJ1-1; clone size: .; D gene: .; CDR3 protein: CASSSTRQTVPNTEAFF; CDR3 DNA: TGTGCCAGCAGCTCCACCCGTCAGACAGTACCGAACACTGAAGCTTTCTTT
V gene: TRBV7-2; J gene: TRBJ2-4; clone size: .; D gene: TRBD2; CDR3 protein: CASSLGGAGAAKNIQYF; CDR3 DNA: TGTGCCAGCAGCTTAGGTGGTGCGGGAGCAGCCAAAAACATTCAGTACTTC
V gene: TRBV9; J gene: TRBJ2-3; clone size: .; D gene: .; CDR3 protein: CASSVEAGRGDTQYF; CDR3 DNA: TGTGCCAGCAGCGTAGAGGCAGGGCGCGGGGATACGCAGTATTTT
V gene: TRBV20-1; J gene: TRBJ1-5; clone size: .; D gene: .; CDR3 protein: CSASQISDINQPQHF; CDR3 DNA: TGCAGTGCTAGTCAGATATCCGATATCAATCAGCCCCAGCATTTT
V gene: TRBV7-9; J gene: TRBJ2-5; clone size: .; D gene: .; CDR3 protein: CASSLVLRRDQETQYF; CDR3 DNA: TGTGCCAGCAGCTTAGTATTGCGCAGGGACCAAGAGACCCAGTACTTC
V gene: TRBV5-6; J gene: TRBJ2-1; clone size: many; D gene: .; CDR3 protein: CASSQGDEQFF; CDR3 DNA: TGTGCCAGCAGCCAGGGAGATGAGCAGTTCTTC
V gene: TRBV18; J gene: TRBJ2-3; clone size: .; D gene: TRBD1; CDR3 protein: CASVSGTGVPDTQYF; CDR3 DNA: TGTGCCAGCGTATCTGGGACAGGGGTCCCAGATACGCAGTATTTT
V gene: TRBV6-2/TRBV6-3; J gene: TRBJ2-7; clone size: .; D gene: TRBD1; CDR3 protein: CASSYRTGNEQYF; CDR3 DNA: TGTGCCAGCAGTTACCGGACAGGGAACGAGCAGTACTTC
V gene: TRBV20-1; J gene: TRBJ2-1; clone size: .; D gene: TRBD2; CDR3 protein: CSALPTSGRYNEQFF; CDR3 DNA: TGCAGTGCTCTTCCGACTAGCGGGAGGTACAATGAGCAGTTCTTC
V gene: TRBV20-1; J gene: TRBJ2-3; clone size: few; D gene: TRBD2; CDR3 protein: CSLNGRAFTDTQYF; CDR3 DNA: TGCAGTCTCAATGGGAGGGCGTTCACAGATACGCAGTATTTT
V gene: TRBV2; J gene: TRBJ1-1; clone size: many; D gene: TRBD1; CDR3 protein: CASRGTGTGEAREAFF; CDR3 DNA: TGTGCCAGCAGGGGGACCGGGACAGGGGAAGCACGTGAAGCTTTCTTT
V gene: TRBV7-2; J gene: TRBJ1-3; clone size: many; D gene: TRBD1; CDR3 protein: CASSRQGGNTIYF; CDR3 DNA: TGTGCCAGCAGCCGACAGGGCGGAAACACCATATATTTT
V gene: TRBV9; J gene: TRBJ2-7; clone size: many; D gene: .; CDR3 protein: CASSPEIRSSYEQYF; CDR3 DNA: TGTGCCAGCAGCCCAGAGATCAGGAGCTCCTACGAGCAGTACTTC
V gene: TRBV27; J gene: TRBJ2-6; clone size: few; D gene: .; CDR3 protein: CASSFGGAGYLSGANVLTF; CDR3 DNA: TGTGCCAGCAGTTTTGGGGGTGCAGGGTACCTCTCTGGGGCCAACGTCCTGACTTTC
V gene: TRBV7-9; J gene: TRBJ1-1; clone size: .; D gene: .; CDR3 protein: CASSSTWPNQNTEAFF; CDR3 DNA: TGTGCCAGCAGCTCCACCTGGCCCAACCAGAACACTGAAGCTTTCTTT
V gene: TRBV4-2; J gene: TRBJ2-1; clone size: few; D gene: .; CDR3 protein: CASSQATATYNEQFF; CDR3 DNA: TGTGCCAGCAGCCAGGCGACTGCAACCTACAATGAGCAGTTCTTC
V gene: TRBV6-2/TRBV6-3; J gene: TRBJ2-1; clone size: .; D gene: .; CDR3 protein: CASSYGTHNEQFF; CDR3 DNA: TGTGCCAGCAGTTACGGGACCCACAATGAGCAGTTCTTC
V gene: TRBV15; J gene: TRBJ1-1; clone size: few; D gene: .; CDR3 protein: CATSRQLNTEAFF; CDR3 DNA: TGTGCCACCAGCAGACAGTTGAACACTGAAGCTTTCTTT
V gene: TRBV28; J gene: TRBJ1-2; clone size: once; D gene: .; CDR3 protein: CASSTGGIQGPNYGYTF; CDR3 DNA: TGTGCCAGCAGTACCGGGGGGATTCAGGGACCTAACTATGGCTACACCTTC
V gene: TRBV5-5; J gene: TRBJ2-3; clone size: .; D gene: .; CDR3 protein: CASSWGRGNPDTQYF; CDR3 DNA: TGTGCCAGCAGCTGGGGGAGGGGGAACCCGGATACGCAGTATTTT
V gene: TRBV5-6; J gene: TRBJ1-5; clone size: .; D gene: .; CDR3 protein: CASSPSTSSLVQHF; CDR3 DNA: TGTGCCAGCAGCCCCTCTACTAGTTCGCTGGTCCAGCATTTT
V gene: TRBV12-3/TRBV12-4; J gene: TRBJ1-2; clone size: many; D gene: .; CDR3 protein: CASRGGSDYTF; CDR3 DNA: TGTGCCAGCAGGGGAGGGTCGGACTACACCTTC
V gene: TRBV5-8; J gene: TRBJ1-1; clone size: .; D gene: .; CDR3 protein: CASSFTLTEAFF; CDR3 DNA: TGTGCCAGCAGCTTTACCCTCACTGAAGCTTTCTTT
V gene: TRBV4-2; J gene: TRBJ1-1; clone size: once; D gene: .; CDR3 protein: CASGRDRTLAFF; CDR3 DNA: TGTGCCAGCGGCCGAGACAGAACATTAGCTTTCTTT
V gene: TRBV6-1; J gene: TRBJ2-2; clone size: few; D gene: .; CDR3 protein: CASSAGTAGELFF; CDR3 DNA: TGTGCCAGCAGTGCCGGGACGGCCGGGGAGCTGTTTTTT
V gene: TRBV6-5; J gene: TRBJ2-3; clone size: .; D gene: .; CDR3 protein: CASSYQGRPITDTQYF; CDR3 DNA: TGTGCCAGCAGTTATCAGGGGAGGCCGATCACAGATACGCAGTATTTT
V gene: TRBV5-1; J gene: TRBJ2-1; clone size: few; D gene: TRBD2; CDR3 protein: CASSSGGLAGVGNEQFF; CDR3 DNA: TGCGCCAGCAGCTCCGGGGGACTAGCGGGAGTCGGCAATGAGCAGTTCTTC
V gene: TRBV14; J gene: TRBJ2-5; clone size: few; D gene: TRBD2; CDR3 protein: CASSPGLAYETQYF; CDR3 DNA: TGTGCCAGCAGCCCCGGACTAGCATACGAGACCCAGTACTTC
V gene: TRBV5-1; J gene: TRBJ2-4; clone size: .; D gene: TRBD2; CDR3 protein: CASNPDSGRERFLAKNIQYF; CDR3 DNA: TGCGCCAGCAATCCCGATAGCGGGAGGGAGAGATTCCTAGCCAAAAACATTCAGTACTTC
V gene: TRBV28; J gene: TRBJ2-5; clone size: many; D gene: .; CDR3 protein: CASSRFDEQETQYF; CDR3 DNA: TGTGCCAGCAGCCGCTTTGATGAACAAGAGACCCAGTACTTC
V gene: TRBV29-1; J gene: TRBJ2-4; clone size: .; D gene: .; CDR3 protein: CSVAQTGTNIQYF; CDR3 DNA: TGCAGCGTTGCCCAAACAGGGACAAACATTCAGTACTTC
V gene: TRBV4-2; J gene: TRBJ1-4; clone size: .; D gene: .; CDR3 protein: CASSQVWGGQATNEKLFF; CDR3 DNA: TGTGCCAGCAGCCAAGTTTGGGGGGGCCAAGCAACTAATGAAAAACTGTTTTTT
V gene: TRBV4-3; J gene: TRBJ1-1; clone size: .; D gene: TRBD1; CDR3 protein: CASSQERGPMNTEAFF; CDR3 DNA: TGCGCCAGCAGCCAAGAAAGGGGGCCCATGAACACTGAAGCTTTCTTT
V gene: TRBV2; J gene: TRBJ2-3; clone size: .; D gene: .; CDR3 protein: CASTFRLPYTDTQYF; CDR3 DNA: TGTGCCAGCACGTTCCGACTACCCTACACAGATACGCAGTATTTT
V gene: TRBV7-2; J gene: TRBJ2-3; clone size: .; D gene: TRBD1; CDR3 protein: CASSIRQGRSDTQYF; CDR3 DNA: TGTGCCAGCAGCATTAGACAGGGCAGAAGTGATACGCAGTATTTT
V gene: TRBV20-1; J gene: TRBJ1-3; clone size: many; D gene: TRBD1; CDR3 protein: CSATNDRDSGNTIYF; CDR3 DNA: TGCAGTGCCACGAACGACAGGGACTCTGGAAACACCATATATTTT
V gene: TRBV27; J gene: TRBJ2-3; clone size: .; D gene: .; CDR3 protein: CASSTTPPGPGDEDTQYF; CDR3 DNA: TGTGCCAGCAGTACAACCCCCCCGGGCCCCGGGGATGAAGATACGCAGTATTTT
V gene: TRBV28; J gene: TRBJ1-1; clone size: many; D gene: .; CDR3 protein: CASSLIRGTEAFF; CDR3 DNA: TGTGCCAGCAGTCTCATCAGGGGCACTGAAGCTTTCTTT
V gene: TRBV12-3/TRBV12-4; J gene: TRBJ1-5; clone size: few; D gene: .; CDR3 protein: CASSLQGLNQPQHF; CDR3 DNA: TGTGCCAGCAGTTTACAGGGGTTAAATCAGCCCCAGCATTTT
V gene: TRBV10-3; J gene: TRBJ1-1; clone size: few; D gene: .; CDR3 protein: CAISESGGGITEAFF; CDR3 DNA: TGTGCCATCAGTGAGTCGGGGGGAGGGATCACTGAAGCTTTCTTT
V gene: TRBV28; J gene: TRBJ1-2; clone size: .; D gene: .; CDR3 protein: CASSPQQVNYGYTF; CDR3 DNA: TGTGCCAGCAGTCCCCAGCAGGTTAACTATGGCTACACCTTC
V gene: TRBV30; J gene: TRBJ1-5; clone size: once; D gene: .; CDR3 protein: CAWGPQGGANQPQHF; CDR3 DNA: TGTGCCTGGGGCCCCCAGGGTGGGGCCAATCAGCCCCAGCATTTT
V gene: TRBV28; J gene: TRBJ2-7; clone size: .; D gene: TRBD1; CDR3 protein: CASRPWRDRGYEQYF; CDR3 DNA: TGTGCCAGCAGACCTTGGCGGGACAGGGGATACGAGCAGTACTTC